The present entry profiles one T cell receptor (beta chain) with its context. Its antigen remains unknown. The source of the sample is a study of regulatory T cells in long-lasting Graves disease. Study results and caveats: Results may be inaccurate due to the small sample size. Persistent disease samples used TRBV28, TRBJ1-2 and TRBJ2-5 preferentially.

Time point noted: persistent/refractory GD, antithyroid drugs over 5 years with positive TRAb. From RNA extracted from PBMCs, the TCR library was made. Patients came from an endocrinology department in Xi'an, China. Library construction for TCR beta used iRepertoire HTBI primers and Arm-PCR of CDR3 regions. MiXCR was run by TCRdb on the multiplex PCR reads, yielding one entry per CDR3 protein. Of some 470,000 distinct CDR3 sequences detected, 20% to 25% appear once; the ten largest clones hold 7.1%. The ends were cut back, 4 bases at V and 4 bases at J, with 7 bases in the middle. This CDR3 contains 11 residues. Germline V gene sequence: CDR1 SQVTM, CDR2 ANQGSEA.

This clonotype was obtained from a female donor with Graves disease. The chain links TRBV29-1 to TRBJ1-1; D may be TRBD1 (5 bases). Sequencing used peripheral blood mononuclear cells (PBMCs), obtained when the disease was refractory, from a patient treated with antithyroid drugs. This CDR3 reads CSVAGSTEAFF. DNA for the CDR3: TGCAGCGTTGCAGGGAGCACTGAAGCTTTCTTT.